Following are 5 T cell receptor beta chains from one sample sequenced in a study of blood T cell repertoires in COVID-19. Data came from immunoSEQ multiplex PCR; TCRdb stores just in-frame clones and leaves some out. The sample contains more than 150,000 clones, approximately 86% of which appear only once. Sequencing was carried out using peripheral blood. These receptors were taken from a man in his 60s with COVID-19, enrolled during active disease.

This rearrangement joins TRBV28 to TRBJ1-6; 7 nucleotides line up with TRBD1. Germline values: CDR1 MDHEN, CDR2 SYDVKM. The CDR3 loop spans 16 amino acids. The V segment lost 2 bases and the J segment 10 bases; nucleotides outside the gene matches: 11. CDR3 sequence (DNA): TGTGCCAGCAGTTTACCTGCCGCAGGGGGTGGATCACCCCTCCACTTT. This encodes CASSLPAAGGGSPLHF.

This clone appeared once. The chain carries TRBV7-8 and TRBJ1-2, with no clear D. The V end was cut by 5 bases, the J end by 5 bases, with 15 bases between. Germline V lookup: CDR1 SGHVS, CDR2 FQNEAQ. CDR3 size: 14 residues. The CDR3 sequence: CASSIGRGSYGYTF. CDR3 nucleotide sequence: TGTGCCAGCAGCATAGGTCGAGGGTCGTATGGCTACACCTTC.

The genes are TRBV16 and TRBJ2-1, with TRBD2 matching 10 bases. This CDR3 comprises 14 residues. J lost 7 bases, V lost 4 bases, and 4 bases had no gene match. Germline assignment: CDR1 KGHSY and CDR2 FQNENV. CDR3 in DNA: TGTGCCAGCAGCCCCGTACTAGCGGGAAATGAGCAGTTCTTC. This translates into CASSPVLAGNEQFF.

The chain employs TRBV28 and TRBJ1-3; no definite D call. The CDR3 extends over 14 amino acids. Germline loops: CDR1 MDHEN, CDR2 SYDVKM. Deletions cut 7 bases from V and 0 bases from J, with 10 bases between. The CDR3 spells CASTGLVSGNTIYF. The DNA for the CDR3 is TGTGCCAGCACCGGGTTAGTCTCTGGAAACACCATATATTTT.

The chain employs TRBV14 and TRBJ1-1; 8 bases match TRBD1. Per the germline V gene, CDR1 is SGHDN and CDR2 is FVKESK. This CDR3 comprises 17 residues. With V trimmed by 2 bases and J by 3 bases, 11 bases remained unmatched. Here the CDR3 reads CASSQYRGVGADTEAFF. The CDR3 coding sequence is TGTGCCAGCAGCCAATACAGGGGGGTGGGTGCGGACACTGAAGCTTTCTTT.